This TCR beta chain was sequenced during a study of STAT3 mutations in large granular lymphocyte leukemia. General study findings and limits: Some patients had dominant TCR clones larger than their STAT3 mutant burden. Every T-LGLL patient had at least one immunodominant TCRbeta clonotype.

Turning to this clone: The target antigen is unknown.

Method: immunoSEQ multiplex PCR; TCRdb's copy keeps in-frame clones and lacks some. The data hold a few thousand clones, with around half observed a single time. CDR3 size: 13 residues. CDR1 is KGHSH and CDR2 is LQKENI in the germline V gene. Deletions cut 6 bases from V and 0 bases from J, with 6 bases between. The gene calls are TRBV18 and TRBJ2-1; D remains unclear. The source of this sequence is a woman in her seventies with T-cell large granular lymphocyte leukemia. Some clones in this sample may be carry-over from other donors' samples. The sequenced sample consisted of peripheral blood mononuclear cells. The CDR3 DNA reads as TGTGCCAGCTCCGGGTTCTCCTACAATGAGCAGTTCTTC. Amino acids: CASSGFSYNEQFF.